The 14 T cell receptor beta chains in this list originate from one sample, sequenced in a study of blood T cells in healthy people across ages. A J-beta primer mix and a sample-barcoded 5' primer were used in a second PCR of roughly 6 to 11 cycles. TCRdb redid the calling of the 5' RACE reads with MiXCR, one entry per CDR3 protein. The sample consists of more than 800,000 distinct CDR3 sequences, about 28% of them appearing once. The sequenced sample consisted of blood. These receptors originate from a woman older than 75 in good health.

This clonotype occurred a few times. The CDR3 protein is CASSLVSGGVQETQYF. CDR3 nucleotide sequence: TGCGCCAGCAGCTTGGTGTCAGGGGGTGTCCAAGAGACCCAGTACTTC. The chain carries TRBV5-1 and TRBJ2-5; 7 bases fit TRBD1. V lost 0 bases to trimming and J lost 1 base; unmatched junction nucleotides: 6. The CDR3 spans 16 residues. Germline loops: CDR1 SGHRS, CDR2 YFSETQ. Looking up the rest from reference TRBV5-1 and TRBJ2-5 gives the full variable domain: KAGVTQTPRYLIKTRGQQVTLSCSPISGHRSVSWYQQTPGQGLQFLFEYFSETQRNKGNFPGRFSGRQFSNSRSEMNVSTLELGDSALYLCASSLVSGGVQETQYFGPGTRLLVL.

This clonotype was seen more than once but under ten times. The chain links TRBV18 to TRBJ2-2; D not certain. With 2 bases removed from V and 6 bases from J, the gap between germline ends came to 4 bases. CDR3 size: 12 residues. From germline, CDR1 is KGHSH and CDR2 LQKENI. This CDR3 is CASSPTPGELFF. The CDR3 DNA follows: TGTGCCAGCTCACCAACCCCCGGGGAGCTGTTTTTT.

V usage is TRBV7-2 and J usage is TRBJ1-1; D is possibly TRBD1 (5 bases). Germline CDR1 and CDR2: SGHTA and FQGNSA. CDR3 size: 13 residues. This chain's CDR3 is CVANSQGAAEAFF. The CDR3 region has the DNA TGTGTCGCTAATTCCCAGGGAGCGGCTGAAGCTTTCTTT.

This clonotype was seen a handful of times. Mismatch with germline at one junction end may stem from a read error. The CDR3 protein is CSAGSGRDNSPLHF. The CDR3 region has the DNA TGCAGTGCTGGCTCAGGGAGGGATAATTCGCCCCTCCACTTT. This chain links TRBV20-1 with TRBJ1-6; TRBD1 might be the D (5 bases). Per the germline V gene, CDR1 is DFQATT and CDR2 is SNEGSKA (reference sequence). The CDR3 runs to 14 residues.

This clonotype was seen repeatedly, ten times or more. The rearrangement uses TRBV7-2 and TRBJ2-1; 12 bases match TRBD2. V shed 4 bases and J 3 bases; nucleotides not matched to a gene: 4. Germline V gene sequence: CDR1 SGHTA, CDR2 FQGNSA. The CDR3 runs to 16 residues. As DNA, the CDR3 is TGTGCCAGCAGCTCAGGACTAGCGGGGAGCTACAATGAGCAGTTCTTC. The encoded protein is CASSSGLAGSYNEQFF.

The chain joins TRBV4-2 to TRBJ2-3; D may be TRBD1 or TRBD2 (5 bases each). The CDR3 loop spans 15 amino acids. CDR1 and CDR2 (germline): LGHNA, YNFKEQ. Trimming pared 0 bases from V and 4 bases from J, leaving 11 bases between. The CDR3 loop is CASSQDVGGADTQYF. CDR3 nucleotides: TGTGCCAGCAGCCAAGATGTTGGGGGAGCAGATACGCAGTATTTT.

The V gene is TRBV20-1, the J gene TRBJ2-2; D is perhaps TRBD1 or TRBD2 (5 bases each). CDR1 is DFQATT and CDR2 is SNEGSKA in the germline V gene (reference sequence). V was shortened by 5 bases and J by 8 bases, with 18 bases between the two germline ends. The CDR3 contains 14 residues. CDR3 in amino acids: CSAPGPRGSGELFF. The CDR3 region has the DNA TGCAGTGCTCCGGGACCGAGGGGCTCGGGGGAGCTGTTTTTT.

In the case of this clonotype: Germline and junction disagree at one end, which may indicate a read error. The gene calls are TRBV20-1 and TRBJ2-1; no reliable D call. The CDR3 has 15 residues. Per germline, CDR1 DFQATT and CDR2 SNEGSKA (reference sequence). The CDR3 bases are TGCAGTGCTAGTCCCGGGTCGGGTTCCTACAATGGGCAGTTCTTC. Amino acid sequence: CSASPGSGSYNGQFF.

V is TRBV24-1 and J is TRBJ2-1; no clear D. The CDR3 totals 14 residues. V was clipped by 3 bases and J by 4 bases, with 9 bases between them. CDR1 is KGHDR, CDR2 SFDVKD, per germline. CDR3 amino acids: CATSDHGRYNEQFF. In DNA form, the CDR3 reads TGTGCCACCAGTGATCACGGACGTTACAATGAGCAGTTCTTC.

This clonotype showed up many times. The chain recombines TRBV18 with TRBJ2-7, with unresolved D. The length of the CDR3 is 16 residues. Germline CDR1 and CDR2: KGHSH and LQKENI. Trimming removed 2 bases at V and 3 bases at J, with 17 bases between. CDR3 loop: CASSPMPSRSVYEQYF. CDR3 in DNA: TGTGCCAGCTCACCAATGCCTTCCAGGTCAGTCTACGAGCAGTACTTC.

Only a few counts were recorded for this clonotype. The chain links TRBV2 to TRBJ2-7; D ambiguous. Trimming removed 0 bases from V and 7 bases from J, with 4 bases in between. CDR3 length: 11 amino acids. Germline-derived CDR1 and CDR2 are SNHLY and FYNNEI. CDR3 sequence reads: CASSEAPEQYF. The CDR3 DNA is TGTGCCAGCAGTGAAGCCCCTGAGCAGTACTTC.

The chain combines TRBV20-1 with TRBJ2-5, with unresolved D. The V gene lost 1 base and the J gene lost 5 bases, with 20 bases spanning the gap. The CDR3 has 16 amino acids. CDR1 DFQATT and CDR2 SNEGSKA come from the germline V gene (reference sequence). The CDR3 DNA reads TGCAGTGCTAGAGTGACGCCAACTGGGTTTGGGGAGACCCAGTACTTC. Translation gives CSARVTPTGFGETQYF.

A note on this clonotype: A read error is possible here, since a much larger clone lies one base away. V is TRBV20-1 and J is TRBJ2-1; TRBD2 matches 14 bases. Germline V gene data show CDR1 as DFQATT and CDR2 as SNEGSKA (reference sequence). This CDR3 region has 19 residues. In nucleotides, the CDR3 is TGCAGTGCTAGAGACTCGAAGCGACTAGCGGGGGGGCAGTACAATGAGCAGTGCTTC. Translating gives CSARDSKRLAGGQYNEQCF.

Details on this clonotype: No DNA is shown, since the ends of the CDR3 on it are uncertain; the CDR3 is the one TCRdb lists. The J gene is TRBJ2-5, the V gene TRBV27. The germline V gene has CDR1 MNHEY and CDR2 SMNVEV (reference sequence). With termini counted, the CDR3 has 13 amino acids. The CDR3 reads CASSTSYQETRYF.